A selection of T cell receptor beta chains follows, all from one sample in a study of T cell responses to AZD1222 COVID-19 vaccine. Assay used: immunoSEQ multiplex PCR; TCRdb lists only in-frame clones, some missing. The table lists 100,000 to 150,000 clones, 89% of them singletons. Specimen: peripheral blood, collected on day 0 of AZD1222 vaccination. The receptors stem from an adult in good health. Each CDR3 is given with its conserved first and last residue. D genes are given only for firm matches. Only part of the rows carry a size: once, few, many, or a class if the clone is expanded.

d_gene | j_gene | abundance | v_gene | CDR3aa | CDR3nt
. | TRBJ1-2 | . | TRBV11-2 | CASTLDGGRHYGYTF | TGTGCCAGCACGCTTGACGGGGGGCGCCACTATGGCTACACCTTC
. | TRBJ2-3 | once | TRBV9 | CASSGGTDTQYF | TGTGCCAGCAGCGGAGGGACGGATACGCAGTATTTT
TRBD1 | TRBJ1-6 | . | TRBV7-2 | CASRGGQGPNSPLHF | TGTGCCAGCAGGGGGGGACAGGGCCCAAATTCACCCCTCCACTTT
. | TRBJ1-5 | once | TRBV5-6 | CASSLRGYSNQPQHF | TGTGCCAGCAGCTTAAGGGGTTATAGCAATCAGCCCCAGCATTTT
TRBD2 | TRBJ2-5 | . | TRBV6-2/TRBV6-3 | CASSPGTSGGHTQYF | TGTGCCAGCAGCCCCGGGACTAGCGGGGGTCATACCCAGTACTTC
TRBD1 | TRBJ1-2 | . | TRBV5-5 | CASSLVGDRVGYTF | TGTGCCAGCAGCTTGGTCGGGGACAGGGTGGGCTACACCTTC
. | TRBJ1-6 | . | TRBV5-1 | CASSPGKIYNSPLHF | TGCGCCAGCAGCCCGGGTAAAATCTATAATTCACCCCTCCACTTT
. | TRBJ1-5 | . | TRBV6-2/TRBV6-3 | CASTPPGVRNQPQHF | TGTGCCAGCACCCCTCCCGGGGTACGCAATCAGCCCCAGCATTTT
TRBD1 | TRBJ1-6 | . | TRBV6-2/TRBV6-3 | CASSMDRALAPLHF | TGTGCCAGCAGCATGGACAGGGCGTTAGCACCCCTCCACTTT
. | TRBJ1-2 | . | TRBV7-9 | CASSLASEQLTYGYTF | TGTGCCAGCAGCTTAGCCTCCGAGCAGCTCACCTATGGCTACACCTTC
. | TRBJ1-3 | . | TRBV30 | CAWSGTIGNTIYF | TGTGCCTGGAGTGGAACGATTGGAAACACCATATATTTT
. | TRBJ2-7 | . | TRBV6-5 | CASSYSGFGSYEQYF | TGTGCCAGCAGTTACTCAGGGTTTGGCTCCTACGAGCAGTACTTC
. | TRBJ1-1 | . | TRBV19 | CASSIDFRGELAEAFF | TGTGCCAGTAGTATAGATTTCAGGGGCGAGTTGGCTGAAGCTTTCTTT
TRBD2 | TRBJ2-6 | . | TRBV19 | CASSGGRGANVLTF | TGTGCCAGCTCGGGAGGAAGGGGGGCCAACGTCCTGACTTTC
TRBD2 | TRBJ2-1 | . | TRBV18 | CASSRPSGGPGEQFF | TGTGCCAGCTCACGGCCTAGCGGGGGGCCGGGTGAGCAGTTCTTC
. | TRBJ1-2 | . | TRBV7-9 | CASSLARGQGNYGYTF | TGTGCCAGCAGCTTAGCCAGGGGCCAGGGAAACTATGGCTACACCTTC
. | TRBJ2-5 | . | TRBV11-2 | CASSLVEGRETQYF | TGTGCCAGCAGCTTAGTTGAAGGGCGGGAGACCCAGTACTTC
. | TRBJ2-1 | . | TRBV24-1 | CATSDSRNDVVDEQFF | TGTGCCACCAGTGATTCCCGAAATGACGTCGTCGATGAGCAGTTCTTC
. | TRBJ1-1 | . | TRBV5-1 | CASSLVGEEAFF | TGCGCCAGCAGCTTGGTTGGGGAAGAAGCTTTCTTT
. | TRBJ1-2 | . | TRBV19 | CASKTENYGYTF | TGTGCCAGTAAAACAGAAAACTATGGCTACACCTTC
. | TRBJ1-2 | . | TRBV5-1 | CASNRESRPYGYTF | TGCGCCAGCAATCGCGAGAGCAGGCCTTATGGCTACACCTTC
TRBD1 | TRBJ1-3 | . | TRBV5-1 | CASSASTGGGNTIYF | TGCGCCAGCAGCGCTTCAACAGGGGGCGGAAACACCATATATTTT
TRBD1 | TRBJ2-2 | . | TRBV7-9 | CASSSRTGRNTGELFF | TGTGCCAGCAGCTCGAGGACAGGGAGGAACACCGGGGAGCTGTTTTTT
. | TRBJ1-1 | . | TRBV7-9 | CASSYSLDSRKNTEAFF | TGTGCCAGCAGCTACTCCCTGGACAGTCGGAAAAACACTGAAGCTTTCTTT
. | TRBJ1-2 | . | TRBV30 | CAWSEDYGYTF | TGTGCCTGGAGTGAAGACTATGGCTACACCTTC
. | TRBJ1-1 | once | TRBV6-5 | CASSYGSVQGDTEAFF | TGTGCCAGCAGTTATGGGAGCGTACAGGGAGACACTGAAGCTTTCTTT
. | TRBJ1-2 | . | TRBV12-3/TRBV12-4 | CASSFLQTGQYTF | TGTGCCAGCAGTTTTCTCCAGACTGGGCAATACACCTTC
TRBD1 | TRBJ1-2 | . | TRBV5-1 | CASSFDGTALNYGYTF | TGCGCCAGCAGCTTCGATGGGACAGCCCTGAACTATGGCTACACCTTC
. | TRBJ1-6 | . | TRBV15 | CATRRSVNSPLHF | TGTGCCACTCGGAGGTCTGTTAATTCACCCCTCCACTTT
. | TRBJ1-2 | . | TRBV10-3 | CAISEDPDPARYTF | TGTGCCATCAGTGAGGATCCGGACCCCGCGCGCTACACCTTC
. | TRBJ2-1 | . | TRBV18 | CASSPTGDEQFF | TGTGCCAGCTCACCCACCGGTGATGAGCAGTTCTTC
TRBD2 | TRBJ2-3 | . | TRBV7-2 | CASSLALGGGTDTQYF | TGTGCCAGCAGCCTAGCTCTGGGGGGGGGCACAGATACGCAGTATTTT
. | TRBJ1-1 | . | TRBV7-2 | CASSLVLQNTEAFF | TGTGCCAGCAGCTTAGTCTTACAGAACACTGAAGCTTTCTTT
. | TRBJ2-7 | . | TRBV5-1 | CASSLSPGSSYEQYF | TGCGCCAGCAGCTTGTCGCCGGGGAGCTCCTACGAGCAGTACTTC
TRBD2 | TRBJ2-1 | few | TRBV29-1 | CSVGERLAGFNEQFF | TGCAGCGTTGGAGAGAGGCTAGCGGGCTTCAATGAGCAGTTCTTC
. | TRBJ1-4 | . | TRBV18 | CASSPQGKASTGVEKLFF | TGTGCCAGCTCACCACAGGGAAAAGCTAGCACGGGTGTTGAAAAACTGTTTTTT
. | TRBJ1-2 | . | TRBV30 | CAWSIGGGPYGYTF | TGTGCCTGGAGCATTGGAGGGGGGCCCTATGGCTACACCTTC
. | TRBJ2-2 | . | TRBV5-1 | CASSPPTGGELFF | TGCGCCAGCAGCCCTCCAACCGGCGGGGAGCTGTTTTTT
. | TRBJ1-4 | few | TRBV25-1 | CASSEGSGRGEKLFF | TGTGCCAGCAGTGAAGGGTCAGGGCGGGGTGAAAAACTGTTTTTT
. | TRBJ2-5 | . | TRBV6-6 | CASNDRSQETQYF | TGTGCCAGCAATGACAGGTCACAAGAGACCCAGTACTTC
. | TRBJ1-2 | . | TRBV5-6 | CASSLTGILNYGYTF | TGTGCCAGCAGCTTAACAGGGATCCTTAACTATGGCTACACCTTC
. | TRBJ1-5 | . | TRBV11-2 | CASSLGPGSNQPQHF | TGTGCCAGCAGCTTGGGGCCAGGGAGCAATCAGCCCCAGCATTTT
. | TRBJ1-1 | once | TRBV15 | CATSRDPVLSTEAFF | TGTGCCACCAGCAGAGATCCGGTCCTGAGCACTGAAGCTTTCTTT